This entry concerns a single TCR beta chain. Per the original data handling: Filtering was not the same, since immunoSEQ gave junction-only sequences without quality scores. Assay: immunoSEQ multiplex PCR; the TCRdb copy retains only in-frame clones and omits some. Clone size and V and J calls were adopted from that table, with D and trimming inferred from the DNA. The sample holds about 510,000 clones, around 79% seen once. The entry originates in a study of shared clonotypes between healthy human individuals. Germline-derived CDR1 and CDR2 are SNHLY and FYNNEI. The CDR3 consists of 16 residues. The sequence came from a woman aged 35 to 49 in good health. Some clones in this sample may be carry-over from other donors' samples. The J gene is TRBJ2-5, the V gene TRBV2; 11 bases map to TRBD2. The J call may be wrong; the DNA end is better matched by TRBJ2-7. The sample was PBMCs. The CDR3 here is CASKGLAVTDSYEQYF. The CDR3 nucleotides are TGTGCCAGTAAGGGACTAGCGGTAACTGACTCCTACGAGCAGTACTTC.